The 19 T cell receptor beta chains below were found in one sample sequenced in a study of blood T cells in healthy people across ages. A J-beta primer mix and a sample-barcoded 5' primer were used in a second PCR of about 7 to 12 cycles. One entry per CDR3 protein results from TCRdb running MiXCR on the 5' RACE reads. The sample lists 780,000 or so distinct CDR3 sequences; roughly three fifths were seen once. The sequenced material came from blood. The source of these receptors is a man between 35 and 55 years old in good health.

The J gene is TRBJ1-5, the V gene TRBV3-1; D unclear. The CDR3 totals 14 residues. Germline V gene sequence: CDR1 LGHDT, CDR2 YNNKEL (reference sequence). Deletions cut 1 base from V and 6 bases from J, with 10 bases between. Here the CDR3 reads CASSQVGGRQPQHF. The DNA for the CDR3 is TGTGCCAGCAGCCAAGTTGGAGGTCGTCAGCCCCAGCATTTT.

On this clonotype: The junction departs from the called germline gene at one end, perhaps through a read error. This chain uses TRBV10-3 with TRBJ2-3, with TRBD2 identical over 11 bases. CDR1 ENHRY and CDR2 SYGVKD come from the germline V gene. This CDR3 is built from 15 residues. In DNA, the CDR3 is TGTGCCATCAGTAGACTAGCGGGACCCACAGATGCGCAGTATTTT. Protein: CAISRLAGPTDAQYF.

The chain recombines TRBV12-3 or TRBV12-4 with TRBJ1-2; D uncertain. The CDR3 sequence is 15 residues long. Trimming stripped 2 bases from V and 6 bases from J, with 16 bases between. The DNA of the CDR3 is TGTGCCAGCAGTTTATTGAAATTCCCTCGAGATGGCTACACCTTC. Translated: CASSLLKFPRDGYTF.

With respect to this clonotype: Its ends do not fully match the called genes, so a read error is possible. CDR3 residues: CACSEGKGRVGYGYTF. CDR3 nucleotides: TGTGCCTGCAGTGAGGGGAAGGGCAGGGTGGGCTATGGCTACACCTTC. The chain joins TRBV25-1 to TRBJ1-2, with D maybe TRBD1 (5 bases). CDR3 size: 16 residues. The germline CDR1 and CDR2 sequences are MGHDK and SYGVNS.

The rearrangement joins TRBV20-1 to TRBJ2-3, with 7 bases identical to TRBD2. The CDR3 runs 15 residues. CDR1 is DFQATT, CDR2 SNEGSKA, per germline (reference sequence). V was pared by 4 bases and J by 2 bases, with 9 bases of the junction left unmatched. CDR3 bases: TGCAGTGCTACTACGGGGGGAACCCTCACAGATACGCAGTATTTT. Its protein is CSATTGGTLTDTQYF.

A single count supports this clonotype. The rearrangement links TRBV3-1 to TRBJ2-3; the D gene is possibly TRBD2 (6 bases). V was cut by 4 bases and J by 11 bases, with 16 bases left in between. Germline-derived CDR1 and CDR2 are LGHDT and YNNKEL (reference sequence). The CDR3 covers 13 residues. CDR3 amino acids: CASSPGLGFGQYF. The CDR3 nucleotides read TGTGCCAGCAGCCCGGGACTCGGTTTCGGGCAGTATTTT.

The CDR3 DNA reads as TGTGCCTGGAGTGTATCGGGAAGGGTTAACTATGGCTACACCTTC. This translates into CAWSVSGRVNYGYTF. The chain couples TRBV30 to TRBJ1-2; no reliable D call. CDR1 is GTSNPN and CDR2 is SVGIG in the germline V gene (reference sequence). This CDR3 is 15 amino acids long. The V end lost 0 bases, the J end lost 1 base, and 12 bases lay between the germline ends.

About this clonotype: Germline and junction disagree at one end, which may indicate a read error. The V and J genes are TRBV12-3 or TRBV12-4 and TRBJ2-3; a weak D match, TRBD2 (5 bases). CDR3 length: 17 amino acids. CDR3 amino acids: CTSSLDRDGVQADAQYF. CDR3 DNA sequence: TGTACCAGCAGCCTCGATCGGGATGGAGTTCAGGCAGATGCGCAGTATTTT.

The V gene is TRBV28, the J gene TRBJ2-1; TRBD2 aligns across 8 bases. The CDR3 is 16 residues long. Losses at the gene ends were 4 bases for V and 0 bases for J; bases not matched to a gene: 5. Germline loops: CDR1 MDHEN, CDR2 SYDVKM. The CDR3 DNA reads TGTGCCAGCAGTTCCTTAGCGGGGACCTCCTACAATGAGCAGTTCTTC. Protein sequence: CASSSLAGTSYNEQFF.

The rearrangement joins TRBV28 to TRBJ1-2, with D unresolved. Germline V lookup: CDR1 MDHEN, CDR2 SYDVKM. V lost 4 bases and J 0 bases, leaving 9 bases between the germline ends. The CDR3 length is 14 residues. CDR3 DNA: TGTGCCAGCAGTTACTTCTACTCTAACTATGGCTACACCTTC. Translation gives CASSYFYSNYGYTF.

CDR3 DNA sequence: TGTGCCAGCAGCTTAGTGGACAGGACCACAGATACGCAGTATTTT. The encoded protein is CASSLVDRTTDTQYF. The chain joins TRBV11-1 to TRBJ2-3; 7 bases line up with TRBD1. CDR3 size: 15 residues. Trimming at V came to 1 base and at J to 2 bases, leaving 3 bases not matched to a gene. Germline V gives CDR1 SGHAT, CDR2 FQDESV (reference sequence).

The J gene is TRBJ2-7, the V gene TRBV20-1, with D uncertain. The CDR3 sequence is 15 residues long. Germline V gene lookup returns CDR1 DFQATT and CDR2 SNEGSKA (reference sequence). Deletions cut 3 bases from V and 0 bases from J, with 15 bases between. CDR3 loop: CSASPLQWDSYEQYF. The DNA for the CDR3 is TGCAGTGCTAGCCCTCTCCAGTGGGACTCCTACGAGCAGTACTTC.

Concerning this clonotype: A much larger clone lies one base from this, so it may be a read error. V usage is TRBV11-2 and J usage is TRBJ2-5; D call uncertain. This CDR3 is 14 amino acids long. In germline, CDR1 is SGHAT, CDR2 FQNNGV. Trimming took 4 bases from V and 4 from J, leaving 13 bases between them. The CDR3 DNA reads TGTGCCAGCAGCTCCCCCGTGATGCGAGAGACCCAGTACTTC. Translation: CASSSPVMRETQYF.

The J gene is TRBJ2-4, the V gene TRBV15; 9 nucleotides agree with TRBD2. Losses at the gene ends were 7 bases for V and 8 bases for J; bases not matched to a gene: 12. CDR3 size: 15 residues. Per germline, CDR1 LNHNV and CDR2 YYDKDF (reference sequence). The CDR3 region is CATTAGGVDGYIQYF. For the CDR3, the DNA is TGTGCCACCACTGCGGGAGGGGTCGATGGTTACATTCAGTACTTC.

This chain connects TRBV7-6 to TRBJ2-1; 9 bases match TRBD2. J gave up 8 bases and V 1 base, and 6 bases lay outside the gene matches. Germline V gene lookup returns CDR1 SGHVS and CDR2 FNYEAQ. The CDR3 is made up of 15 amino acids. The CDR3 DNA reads TGTGCCAGCAGCTTAGATGGACTAGCGATTGATGAGCAGTTCTTC. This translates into CASSLDGLAIDEQFF.

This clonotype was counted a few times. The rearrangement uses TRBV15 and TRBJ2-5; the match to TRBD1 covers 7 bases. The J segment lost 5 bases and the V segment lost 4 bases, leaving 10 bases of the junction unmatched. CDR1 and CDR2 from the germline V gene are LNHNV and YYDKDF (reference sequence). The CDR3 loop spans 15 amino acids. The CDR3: CATSNGQGDMETQYF. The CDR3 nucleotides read TGTGCCACCAGCAATGGCCAGGGGGATATGGAGACCCAGTACTTC.

As DNA, the CDR3 is TGCGCCAGCAGCCAAGGGGACGGGATAATGGAAGAGACCCAGTACTTC. This sequence encodes CASSQGDGIMEETQYF. This chain connects TRBV4-3 to TRBJ2-5, with D perhaps matching TRBD1 or TRBD2 (5 bases each). The CDR3 has 16 amino acids. The V end was cut by 1 base, the J end by 3 bases, with 15 bases between. From germline, CDR1 is LGHNA and CDR2 YSLEER.

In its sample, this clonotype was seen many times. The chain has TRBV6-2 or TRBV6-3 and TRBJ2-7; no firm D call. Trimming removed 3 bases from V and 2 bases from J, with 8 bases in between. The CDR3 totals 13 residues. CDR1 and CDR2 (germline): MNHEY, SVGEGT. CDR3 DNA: TGTGCCAGCAGTTATACCGAAACCTACGAGCAGTACTTC. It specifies CASSYTETYEQYF.

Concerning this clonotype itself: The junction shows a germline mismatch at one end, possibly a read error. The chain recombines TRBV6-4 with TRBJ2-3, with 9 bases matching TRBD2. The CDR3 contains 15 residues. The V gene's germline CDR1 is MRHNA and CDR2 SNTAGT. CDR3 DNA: TGTGTCAGCAGTCTAGCTAGCGGGACCACAGATACGCAGTATTTT. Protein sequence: CVSSLASGTTDTQYF.